This T cell receptor beta chain was recorded in a study of regulatory T cells in long-lasting Graves disease. Study-wide points: Graves' patients with persistent disease showed TCR diversity lower than patients newly diagnosed.

As regards this clonotype: Its matching antigen is unknown.

Time point given: newly diagnosed GD, antithyroid drugs for less than 3 months. PBMC RNA served as the TCR library source. The authors built TCR beta libraries using iRepertoire HTBI primers and Arm-PCR of CDR3 regions. Each CDR3 protein gets one entry after TCRdb re-called the multiplex PCR reads with MiXCR. Of 500,000 or so distinct CDR3 sequences in the sample, about 16% were seen once. These data also formed part of another study, on T cells in Graves' hyperthyroidism and ophthalmopathy. As reported in that work: Separating ophthalmopathy from stable hyperthyroidism was achieved by a 13 V-J model.

Sequences were derived from peripheral blood mononuclear cells (PBMCs), sampled at new diagnosis, from a patient treated with antithyroid drugs. The clonotype comes from a woman aged 35-60 years with Graves disease.

CDR3 sequence (DNA): TGCGCCAGCAAGGTCGGGGCAGTTGTCAATTCACCCCTCCACTTT. It yields the protein CASKVGAVVNSPLHF. The chain links TRBV4-1 to TRBJ1-6, with D possibly matching TRBD1 (5 bases). V dropped 7 bases and J dropped 7 bases, with 17 bases sitting between them. This CDR3 is 15 amino acids long. Germline CDR1 is MGHRA and CDR2 is YSYEKL.